The 2 T cell receptor beta chains below were found in one sample sequenced in a study of CD8+CD57+ T cells in acquired aplastic anemia. The sequenced patients had an expansion of CD8+CD57+ cells seen by flow cytometry. Profiles of TCR beta VDJ and CDR3 were generated from a genomic DNA template. TCRdb ran MiXCR on the reads and lists one entry per CDR3 protein. This sample has 80,000 to 100,000 distinct CDR3 sequences, with 65% to 70% found just once. Source material: sorted CD4+, CD8+, or CD8+CD57+ T cells (not recorded which) from PBMCs. The receptors come from a human donor with aplastic anemia.

The rearrangement links TRBV7-9 to TRBJ2-5; D is uncertain. Germline assignment: CDR1 SEHNR and CDR2 FQNEAQ (reference sequence). Trimming cost V 3 bases and J 0 bases, with 2 bases left between them. CDR3 length equals 12 residues. CDR3 protein: CASSFDQETQYF. CDR3 bases: TGTGCCAGCAGCTTCGACCAAGAGACCCAGTACTTC. Full variable domain (remainder filled in from reference TRBV7-9 and TRBJ2-5): DTGVSQNPRHKITKRGQNVTFRCDPISEHNRLYWYRQTLGQGPEFLTYFQNEAQLEKSRLLSDRFSAERPKGSFSTLEIQRTEQGDSAMYLCASSFDQETQYFGPGTRLLVL.

This clonotype was counted many times. This chain joins TRBV12-3 or TRBV12-4 and TRBJ2-7; unclear D gene. V was pared by 6 bases and J by 6 bases, with 12 bases between. The CDR3 has 12 residues. CDR3 bases: TGTGCCAGCAGCGTTAATGGGCGCGAGCAGTACTTC. Residues: CASSVNGREQYF.